This TCR beta chain was observed in a study of cytomegalovirus exposure and HLA in healthy donors. Whole-study findings and limits: Upon later analysis, HLA-associated TCR beta chains proved more clonally expanded than other, equally common chains.

A word on this clone: The antigen is undetermined.

Germline CDR1 SGHRS, CDR2 YFSETQ. CDR3 length: 16 amino acids. Trimming removed 1 base at V and 0 bases at J, with 11 bases between. The PCR made use of 60 Vbeta and 13 Jbeta primers. In the original analysis: Per a later analysis, the number of unique TCR beta chains was some 80 million, of which around 9.9 million were shared. Only in-frame clones appear in the TCRdb table, and some are missing; sequencing was by immunoSEQ multiplex PCR. The DNA gave D and trimming, while V, J and clone size come from that table. The data contain 150,000 to 200,000 clones, 70% to 85% of them singletons. This sequence was found in a boy between 2 and 15 years old in good health and CMV-seronegative. This chain joins TRBV5-1 and TRBJ2-1, with D possibly matching TRBD2 (6 bases). Input material: PBMCs. The CDR3 protein is CASSLLSGVSYNEQFF. The CDR3 DNA sequence: TGCGCCAGCAGCTTGTTGTCGGGGGTCTCCTACAATGAGCAGTTCTTC. The whole variable domain, remainder taken from reference TRBV5-1 and TRBJ2-1, is KAGVTQTPRYLIKTRGQQVTLSCSPISGHRSVSWYQQTPGQGLQFLFEYFSETQRNKGNFPGRFSGRQFSNSRSEMNVSTLELGDSALYLCASSLLSGVSYNEQFFGPGTRLTVL.